Listed below are T cell receptor beta chains from one sample, sequenced in a study of CD8+ T cells in alopecia areata. Here immunoSEQ multiplex PCR was the method, and the copy in TCRdb shows in-frame clones only, minus some. The table includes about 190,000 clones, around 60% detected once. This specimen consisted of CD4+ T cells sorted from blood, obtained at week 4, from a patient treated with tofacitinib. The receptors stem from a human donor with alopecia areata. CDR3s include the opening cysteine and the closing phenylalanine or tryptophan. A D gene is named only where the DNA matches it firmly. Part of the rows lack a size; the others show once, few, many or a class for expanded clones.

J: TRBJ2-1; size: once; V: TRBV25-1; D: TRBD2; DNA: TGTGCCAGCAGTAGCGGGAGCTCCTACAATGAGCAGTTCTTC; CDR3: CASSSGSSYNEQFF
J: TRBJ1-1; size: few; V: TRBV29-1; D: TRBD1; DNA: TGCAGCGTCCGTGGGACAGGGCAGAACACTGAAGCTTTCTTT; CDR3: CSVRGTGQNTEAFF
J: TRBJ1-1; size: NA; V: TRBV29-1; D: NA; DNA: TGCAGCGTTGAGGTAGGGAGGAGGGTAGCTTTCTTT; CDR3: CSVEVGRRVAFF
J: TRBJ2-4; size: NA; V: TRBV29-1; D: NA; DNA: TGCAGCGTTGCCGGACGGTCGGTCCCCAAAAACATTCAGTACTTC; CDR3: CSVAGRSVPKNIQYF
J: TRBJ2-7; size: once; V: TRBV4-3; D: NA; DNA: TGCGCCAGCAGCCAAGACGTAGACTACGAGCAGTACTTC; CDR3: CASSQDVDYEQYF
J: TRBJ1-2; size: NA; V: TRBV7-8; D: TRBD1; DNA: TGTGCCAGCAGCAAAGGGACAGGGAGCCACTATGGCTACACCTTC; CDR3: CASSKGTGSHYGYTF
J: TRBJ2-5; size: NA; V: TRBV4-1; D: TRBD2; DNA: TGCGCCAGCAGCAGAGGGACTACTGGGGTAGAGACCCAGTACTTC; CDR3: CASSRGTTGVETQYF
J: TRBJ2-3; size: NA; V: TRBV7-2; D: NA; DNA: TGTGCCAGCAGCTTAGCTGATTATACGCAGTATTTT; CDR3: CASSLADYTQYF
J: TRBJ2-3; size: few; V: TRBV29-1; D: NA; DNA: TGCAGCGTTGAATTGCGCGATACGCAGTATTTT; CDR3: CSVELRDTQYF
J: TRBJ1-5; size: NA; V: TRBV4-2; D: NA; DNA: TGTGCCAGCAGCCAAGAGTGGGGCAATCAGCCCCAGCATTTT; CDR3: CASSQEWGNQPQHF
J: TRBJ2-5; size: NA; V: TRBV27; D: TRBD1; DNA: TGTGCCAGCAGTCAGACCGGGACAGGGCACCAAGAGACCCAGTACTTC; CDR3: CASSQTGTGHQETQYF
J: TRBJ1-5; size: NA; V: TRBV15; D: NA; DNA: TGTGCCACCGGTTCGGCAGGAGGGCACCAACAGCCCCAGCATTTT; CDR3: CATGSAGGHQQPQHF
J: TRBJ2-5; size: NA; V: TRBV29-1; D: NA; DNA: TGCAGCGTTGAAGCGGAAATTCAAGGTGGCCAGTACTTC; CDR3: CSVEAEIQGGQYF
J: TRBJ2-7; size: NA; V: TRBV18; D: NA; DNA: TGTGCCAGCTCATCGGGCAGGTCCTACGAGCAGTACTTC; CDR3: CASSSGRSYEQYF
J: TRBJ1-2; size: few; V: TRBV29-1; D: TRBD1; DNA: TGCAGCGTTGCACTACCGGGACAGGGGCGCTATGGCTACACCTTC; CDR3: CSVALPGQGRYGYTF
J: TRBJ1-1; size: NA; V: TRBV2; D: NA; DNA: TGTGCCAGCAGTGAGAGCAGCAACACTGAAGCTTTCTTT; CDR3: CASSESSNTEAFF
J: TRBJ2-3; size: NA; V: TRBV9; D: TRBD2; DNA: TGTGCCAGCAGCGTAGGGGGAGGACTAGCGGGACGCACAGATACGCAGTATTTT; CDR3: CASSVGGGLAGRTDTQYF
J: TRBJ2-5; size: NA; V: TRBV4-3; D: NA; DNA: TGCGCCAGCAGCCAGGGCGGGTGGGGGAGTCCAGAGACCCAGTACTTC; CDR3: CASSQGGWGSPETQYF
J: TRBJ2-3; size: few; V: TRBV29-1; D: NA; DNA: TGCAGCGTCGTGACAGGACGCACAGATACGCAGTATTTT; CDR3: CSVVTGRTDTQYF
J: TRBJ2-7; size: NA; V: TRBV2; D: TRBD2; DNA: TGTGCCACCCGGGGAGGGGACGTATCCTACGAGCAGTACTTC; CDR3: CATRGGDVSYEQYF
J: TRBJ1-1; size: NA; V: TRBV18; D: NA; DNA: TGTGCCAGCTCAACAGACCGTTACACTGAAGCTTTCTTT; CDR3: CASSTDRYTEAFF
J: TRBJ2-6; size: few; V: TRBV29-1; D: TRBD2; DNA: TGCAGCGCCTCCGGGGAGGGTTCTGGGGCCAACGTCCTGACTTTC; CDR3: CSASGEGSGANVLTF
J: TRBJ2-4; size: NA; V: TRBV4-1; D: TRBD2; DNA: TGCGCCAGCAGCCACATGGGAGTAGCGGGAGGCGTTCAGTACTTC; CDR3: CASSHMGVAGGVQYF
J: TRBJ2-5; size: NA; V: TRBV5-1; D: TRBD1; DNA: TGCGCCAGCAGCTTTACAGGGGGGCAAGAGACCCAGTACTTC; CDR3: CASSFTGGQETQYF
J: TRBJ2-1; size: NA; V: TRBV29-1; D: NA; DNA: TGCAGCGGGAAGGAGGGCCGAGATGAGCAGTTCTTC; CDR3: CSGKEGRDEQFF
J: TRBJ2-7; size: NA; V: TRBV29-1; D: NA; DNA: TGCAGCGTCGGCGGGGCGGACTCCTACGAGCAGTACTTC; CDR3: CSVGGADSYEQYF
J: TRBJ2-5; size: NA; V: TRBV30; D: NA; DNA: TGTGCCTGGAGTCCCACTCTAGGGAGTAAACTTGGAGAGACCCAGTACTTC; CDR3: CAWSPTLGSKLGETQYF
J: TRBJ1-2; size: NA; V: TRBV29-1; D: TRBD1; DNA: TGCAGCGTAACGCAGGACAGGGGCGGGTATGGCTACACCTTC; CDR3: CSVTQDRGGYGYTF
J: TRBJ1-2; size: NA; V: TRBV14; D: NA; DNA: TGTGCCAGCAGCCAAGTCGTGCGGGGAACCGGAGGCTACACCTTC; CDR3: CASSQVVRGTGGYTF
J: TRBJ2-6; size: NA; V: TRBV5-1; D: TRBD1; DNA: TGCGCCAGCAGCTTGGTCCTTAGACAGGGCGTAGCTGGGGCCAACGTCCTGACTTTC; CDR3: CASSLVLRQGVAGANVLTF
J: TRBJ2-2; size: few; V: TRBV30; D: NA; DNA: TGTGCTTATCAAGTGAGGGAACCCGGGGAGCTGTTTTTT; CDR3: CAYQVREPGELFF
J: TRBJ1-2; size: once; V: TRBV30; D: NA; DNA: TGTGCCCGGATAACGGGGATGCCTGGTGGCTACACCTTC; CDR3: CARITGMPGGYTF
J: TRBJ1-1; size: few; V: TRBV7-3; D: NA; DNA: TGTGCCAGCAGCTTTACCCCCGGGACATCAAATGAAGCTTTCTTT; CDR3: CASSFTPGTSNEAFF
J: TRBJ2-5; size: NA; V: TRBV7-2; D: TRBD2; DNA: TGTGCCAGCAGCCCAGAGGGTAGCGGGGGATTAGAGACCCAGTACTTC; CDR3: CASSPEGSGGLETQYF
J: TRBJ1-2; size: NA; V: TRBV30; D: NA; DNA: TGTGCCTGGAGTGGGGGGACCTATGGCTACACCTTC; CDR3: CAWSGGTYGYTF
J: TRBJ2-7; size: NA; V: TRBV27; D: NA; DNA: TGTGCCAGCACTCCACGGGGCAGTCCCAAGGGGTACGAGCAGTACTTC; CDR3: CASTPRGSPKGYEQYF
J: TRBJ2-7; size: NA; V: TRBV7-2; D: NA; DNA: TGTGCCAGCAGCTTGCCGGGGCTAAGGGAGCAGTACTTC; CDR3: CASSLPGLREQYF
J: TRBJ1-1; size: few; V: TRBV5-6; D: TRBD1; DNA: TGTGCCAGCAGCCCAACCACAGGGGAGGAAGCTTTCTTT; CDR3: CASSPTTGEEAFF
J: TRBJ1-1; size: NA; V: TRBV4-1; D: NA; DNA: TGCGCCAGCAGCCACCCCGGGGGACTTGCCGGCACTGAAGCTTTCTTT; CDR3: CASSHPGGLAGTEAFF